This T cell receptor beta chain emerged from a study of control samples from healthy donors and cancer patients. This clone was seen a single time. CDR1 and CDR2 from the germline V gene are SGHVS and FQNEAQ. Trimming cost V 3 bases and J 0 bases, with 11 bases left between them. This CDR3 region has 15 residues. Some clones are missing from TCRdb's copy, which holds only in-frame ones; the method was immunoSEQ multiplex PCR. The table has about 86,000 clones, about 94% seen once. This chain links TRBV7-8 with TRBJ2-5; D may be TRBD1 (5 bases). The sequencing sample was made of blood. This sequence was found in a young woman in good health. This chain's CDR3 is CASSFPGSDQETQYF. In nucleotides, the CDR3 is TGTGCCAGCAGCTTCCCAGGGTCTGACCAAGAGACCCAGTACTTC.